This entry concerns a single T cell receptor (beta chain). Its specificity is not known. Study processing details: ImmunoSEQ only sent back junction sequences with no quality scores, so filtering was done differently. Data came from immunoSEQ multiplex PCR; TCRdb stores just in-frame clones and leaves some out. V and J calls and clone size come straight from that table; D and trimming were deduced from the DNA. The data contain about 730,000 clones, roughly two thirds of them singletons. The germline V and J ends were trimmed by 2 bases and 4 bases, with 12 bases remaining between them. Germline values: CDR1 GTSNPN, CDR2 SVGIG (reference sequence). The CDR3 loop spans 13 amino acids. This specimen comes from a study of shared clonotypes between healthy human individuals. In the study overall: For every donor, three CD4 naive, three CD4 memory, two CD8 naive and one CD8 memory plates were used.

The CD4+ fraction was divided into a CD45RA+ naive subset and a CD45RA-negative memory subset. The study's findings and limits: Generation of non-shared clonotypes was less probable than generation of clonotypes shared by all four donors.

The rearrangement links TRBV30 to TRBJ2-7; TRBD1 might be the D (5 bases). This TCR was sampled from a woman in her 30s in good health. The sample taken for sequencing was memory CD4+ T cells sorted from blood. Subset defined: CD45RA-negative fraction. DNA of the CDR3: TGTGCCTGGAGTTCGCAGGGTATTTACGAGCAGTACTTC. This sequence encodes CAWSSQGIYEQYF.